This entry describes one T cell receptor (beta chain). The sample is drawn from a study of control samples from healthy donors and cancer patients. Only in-frame clones appear in the TCRdb table, and some are missing; sequencing was by immunoSEQ multiplex PCR. This sample has 190,000 or so clones, with 85% to 95% found just once. CDR1 GTSNPN and CDR2 SVGIG come from the germline V gene (reference sequence). The CDR3 covers 13 residues. Deletions cut 3 bases from V and 4 bases from J, with 12 bases between. Sequencing was performed on blood. The receptor was isolated from a man younger than 30 in good health. The chain uses TRBV30 and TRBJ1-2; D ambiguous. The CDR3: CAWREPPSYGYTF. CDR3 DNA: TGTGCCTGGAGAGAGCCGCCAAGCTATGGCTACACCTTC.